These T cell receptor beta chains were read from a single sample in a study of T cell responses to AZD1222 COVID-19 vaccine. TCRdb's copy holds only in-frame clones and misses some; the assay was immunoSEQ multiplex PCR. The sample has about 120,000 clones; more than 85% are singletons. This specimen consisted of peripheral blood, obtained on day 0 of AZD1222 vaccination. Every receptor here comes from an adult in good health. Both conserved end residues are part of each CDR3. A D gene is named only where the DNA matches it firmly. The size entry is marked missing in some rows and otherwise reads once, few, many or a size class.

clone_size,v_call,j_call,d_call,cdr3_nt,cdr3_aa
few,TRBV7-9,TRBJ1-6,TRBD1,TGTGCCAGCAGCAGTTCCGGGACAGGGAGTGGTTCACCCCTCCACTTT,CASSSSGTGSGSPLHF
NA,TRBV29-1,TRBJ2-5,NA,TGCAGCGTTGGGGAAGGCAGGCAAGAGACCCAGTACTTC,CSVGEGRQETQYF
NA,TRBV7-9,TRBJ2-7,NA,TGTGCCAGCAGCTTAGGTCGGTCCCGCTTCTCCTACGAGCAGTACTTC,CASSLGRSRFSYEQYF
NA,TRBV7-3,TRBJ2-1,NA,TGTGCCAGCAGCTTAATGCCACAGGGAGGGACCTACAATGAGCAGTTCTTC,CASSLMPQGGTYNEQFF
NA,TRBV21-1,TRBJ2-2,NA,TGTGCCAGCAGCAAGTTTTTTCCCCGAACAGGGAACACCGGGGAGCTGTTTTTT,CASSKFFPRTGNTGELFF
NA,TRBV6-5,TRBJ1-2,TRBD1,TGTGCCAGCAGTTCGGACAGGGCCCCCTATGGCTACACCTTC,CASSSDRAPYGYTF
few,TRBV4-1,TRBJ1-6,NA,TGCGCCAGCAGCCAAGGCCCCTCACCCCTCCACTTT,CASSQGPSPLHF
NA,TRBV6-6,TRBJ2-1,NA,TGTGCCAGCAGCCCGCAGGCGGGACCTGTAAATGAGCAGTTCTTC,CASSPQAGPVNEQFF
NA,TRBV28,TRBJ1-1,NA,TGTGCCAGCAGTCCTGCGGGACACAGCACATTGAACACTGAAGCTTTCTTT,CASSPAGHSTLNTEAFF
NA,TRBV5-1,TRBJ2-1,TRBD2,TGCGCCAGCAGCTCACGACTAGCGACCAGCTCCTACAATGAGCAGTTCTTC,CASSSRLATSSYNEQFF
NA,TRBV28,TRBJ2-6,TRBD1,TGTGCCAGCAGGACTCCCGGGACAGCCGGCTCTGGGGCCAACGTCCTGACTTTC,CASRTPGTAGSGANVLTF
NA,TRBV24-1,TRBJ2-3,TRBD2,TGTGCCACCAGTGATTTGGGGGGGACTAGCGGTTCCACAGATACGCAGTATTTT,CATSDLGGTSGSTDTQYF
few,TRBV18,TRBJ1-1,TRBD1,TGTGCCAGCTCACCCCAAGGACAGGGGAGGGCTGAAGCTTTCTTT,CASSPQGQGRAEAFF